One and the same sample provided the 20 T cell receptor beta chains below, sequenced in a study of cytomegalovirus exposure and HLA in healthy donors. The study ran its PCR with 60 Vbeta and 13 Jbeta primers. Data came from immunoSEQ multiplex PCR; TCRdb stores just in-frame clones and leaves some out. This table has tens of thousands of clones, roughly 63% appearing once. The sequenced sample was PBMCs. These receptors originate from a woman in her twenties or thirties in good health and CMV-seronegative.

This clone was seen a handful of times. The rearrangement links TRBV6-5 to TRBJ2-2; no definite D call. Germline values: CDR1 MNHEY, CDR2 SVGAGI. Trimming cost V 4 bases and J 7 bases, with 7 bases left between them. The CDR3 loop spans 12 amino acids. CDR3 loop: CASSWSGGELFF. The CDR3 region has the DNA TGTGCCAGCAGTTGGAGTGGCGGGGAGCTGTTTTTT.

The chain joins TRBV13 to TRBJ2-7; 7 bases are shared with TRBD2. Losses at the gene ends were 4 bases for V and 0 bases for J; bases not matched to a gene: 6. CDR3 size: 15 residues. CDR1 PRHDT and CDR2 FYEKMQ come from the germline V gene (reference sequence). The CDR3 sequence: CASSSHGGISYEQYF. DNA for the CDR3: TGTGCCAGCAGCTCGCACGGGGGGATCTCCTACGAGCAGTACTTC.

This chain links TRBV29-1 with TRBJ2-7; maybe TRBD2 (5 bases). V was shortened by 5 bases and J by 6 bases, with 20 bases between the two germline ends. CDR1 and CDR2 from the germline V gene are SQVTM and ANQGSEA. CDR3 size: 14 residues. This chain's CDR3 is CSVPWGAYRGEQYF. The CDR3 DNA follows: TGCAGCGTTCCGTGGGGTGCGTATCGGGGCGAGCAGTACTTC.

The chain links TRBV5-1 to TRBJ1-1, with 7 bases lining up with TRBD1. V lost 4 bases and J lost 1; bases outside the gene matches: 7. CDR3 size: 15 residues. Per the germline V gene, CDR1 is SGHRS and CDR2 is YFSETQ. The CDR3 coding sequence is TGCGCCAGCAGCACCTCGACAGGGACGAACACTGAAGCTTTCTTT. This translates into CASSTSTGTNTEAFF.

The chain combines TRBV10-3 with TRBJ2-5; 15 positions match TRBD2. The trim removed 4 bases at V and 4 bases at J, leaving 7 bases unmatched. The CDR3 is made up of 17 amino acids. Germline values: CDR1 ENHRY, CDR2 SYGVKD. CDR3 nucleotide sequence: TGTGCCATCAGTGCGGGGACTAGCGGGGGGTATGTAGAGACCCAGTACTTC. As protein: CAISAGTSGGYVETQYF.

The rearrangement joins TRBV9 to TRBJ2-7; 8 bases align to TRBD2. The junction had 3 bases not matched to a gene; V was cut back by 1 base and J by 0 bases. The CDR3 loop spans 15 amino acids. The germline V gene encodes CDR1 SGDLS and CDR2 YYNGEE. CDR3 in DNA: TGTGCCAGCAGCGTAAGAAGCGGGAGCTCCTACGAGCAGTACTTC. Amino acid sequence: CASSVRSGSSYEQYF.

This chain joins TRBV27 and TRBJ2-7; D is uncertain. This CDR3 is built from 13 residues. The ends were cut back, 0 bases at V and 4 bases at J, with 7 bases in the middle. From germline, CDR1 is MNHEY and CDR2 SMNVEV (reference sequence). CDR3 protein: CASSLSSTYEQYF. In DNA, the CDR3 is TGTGCCAGCAGTTTATCTAGTACTTACGAGCAGTACTTC.

The rearrangement uses TRBV10-2 and TRBJ2-2; the D is unclear. Germline loops: CDR1 WSHSY, CDR2 SAAADI. V was cut by 2 bases and J by 3 bases, with 10 bases left in between. This CDR3 contains 15 residues. The CDR3 DNA is TGCGCCAGCAGTGAGGTACCGCCGGACACCGGGGAGCTGTTTTTT. Translation gives CASSEVPPDTGELFF.

The chain uses TRBV5-4 and TRBJ2-3, with D unresolved. Germline values: CDR1 SGHNT, CDR2 YYREEE (reference sequence). The V and J ends lost 2 bases and 9 bases respectively, with 16 bases between them. The CDR3 loop spans 14 amino acids. The CDR3 sequence: CASSFTSTPMTQYF. In nucleotides, the CDR3 is TGTGCCAGCAGCTTTACTTCGACTCCGATGACGCAGTATTTT. Based on the CDR3 plus reference TRBV5-4 and TRBJ2-3, the full variable domain is ETGVTQSPTHLIKTRGQQVTLRCSSQSGHNTVSWYQQALGQGPQFIFQYYREEENGRGNFPPRFSGLQFPNYSSELNVNALELDDSALYLCASSFTSTPMTQYFGPGTRLTVL.

Turning to this clone: Relative to the germline gene, one junction end is altered; a read error may explain this. This rearrangement joins TRBV2 to TRBJ1-5; 7 bases align to TRBD1. The V gene's germline CDR1 is SNHLY and CDR2 FYNNEI. This CDR3 comprises 14 residues. The CDR3 here is CASREDRGNQPQHF. As DNA, the CDR3 is TGTGCCAGCAGAGAAGACAGGGGCAATCAGCCCCAGCATTTT. Looking up the rest from reference TRBV2 and TRBJ1-5 gives the full variable domain: EPEVTQTPSHQVTQMGQEVILRCVPISNHLYFYWYRQILGQKVEFLVSFYNNEISEKSEIFDDQFSVERPDGSNFTLKIRSTKLEDSAMYFCASREDRGNQPQHFGDGTRLSIL.

V gene TRBV6-5 combines with J gene TRBJ1-1; weak D call: TRBD1 (6 bases). Germline lookup yields CDR1 MNHEY and CDR2 SVGAGI. Trimming pared 4 bases from V and 4 bases from J, leaving 13 bases between. This CDR3 is 14 amino acids long. The CDR3 DNA reads TGTGCCAGCAGTTCCCAGGGGTTTTCCACTGAAGCTTTCTTT. It translates to CASSSQGFSTEAFF.

The chain joins TRBV15 to TRBJ2-2; 11 nucleotides line up with TRBD1. Germline values: CDR1 LNHNV, CDR2 YYDKDF (reference sequence). Trimming at V came to 3 bases and at J to 5 bases, leaving 5 bases not matched to a gene. CDR3 length: 16 residues. The CDR3 loop reads CATSSGDRGGTGELFF. The DNA of the CDR3 is TGTGCCACCAGCAGCGGGGACAGGGGGGGAACCGGGGAGCTGTTTTTT.

The J gene is TRBJ2-5, the V gene TRBV5-4; tentatively, D is TRBD1 (6 bases). Trimming took off 4 bases at V and 2 bases at J, with 15 bases between the two ends. CDR3 size: 15 residues. The germline CDR1 and CDR2 sequences are SGHNT and YYREEE (reference sequence). The CDR3 here is CASSPWGQGQETQYF. For the CDR3, the DNA is TGTGCCAGCAGCCCTTGGGGGCAGGGTCAAGAGACCCAGTACTTC.

The rearrangement joins TRBV6-1 to TRBJ1-5; D unclear. Germline V gene data show CDR1 as MNHNS and CDR2 as SASEGT. The CDR3 length is 13 residues. V lost 5 bases, J lost 4 bases, and 9 bases lay in between. The CDR3 here is CASSLEENQPQHF. In DNA form, the CDR3 reads TGTGCCAGCAGTCTCGAAGAGAATCAGCCCCAGCATTTT.

The chain joins TRBV7-5 to TRBJ1-4; no check of the table's D call, TRBD1, against the DNA was made. TRBV7-5 is described as a pseudogene. This CDR3 is built from 15 residues. CDR3 DNA sequence: TGTGTCAGAAGCGTTGGGACAGGGGAATATGAAAAACTGTTTTTT. Encoded protein: CVRSVGTGEYEKLFF.

This chain uses TRBV19 with TRBJ2-6; D might be TRBD1 (6 bases). Trimming took off 3 bases at V and 4 bases at J, with 22 bases between the two ends. Germline CDR1 is LNHDA and CDR2 is SQIVND (reference sequence). This CDR3 spans 19 amino acids. CDR3 coding DNA: TGTGCCAGTAGTATCATTTCCCCGGGCAGGGGTGCGGGGGCCAACGTCCTGACTTTC. It codes for CASSIISPGRGAGANVLTF.

CDR3 region: CASLTGVNQPQHF. CDR3 bases: TGTGCCAGTCTGACAGGGGTCAATCAGCCCCAGCATTTT. V and J are TRBV6-1 and TRBJ1-5; 8 bases are shared with TRBD1. V was clipped by 9 bases and J by 3 bases; unmatched bases: 4. The CDR3 extends over 13 amino acids. Germline-derived CDR1 and CDR2 are MNHNS and SASEGT.

The rearrangement joins TRBV30 to TRBJ2-4; 7 bases are shared with TRBD1. CDR1 is GTSNPN, CDR2 SVGIG, per germline (reference sequence). The CDR3 length is 14 residues. V lost 0 bases, J lost 1 base, and 0 bases stayed unmatched. CDR3 amino acids: CAWSVQGAKNIQYF. Here the CDR3 DNA reads TGTGCCTGGAGTGTACAGGGGGCCAAAAACATTCAGTACTTC.

The rearrangement joins TRBV7-9 to TRBJ2-1; 10 bases map to TRBD2. In germline, CDR1 is SEHNR, CDR2 FQNEAQ (reference sequence). Unmatched junction bases numbered 8, after V lost 1 base and J lost 8 bases. CDR3 length: 16 amino acids. This CDR3 reads CASSLGRLAGADEQFF. DNA for the CDR3: TGTGCCAGCAGCTTAGGCCGTCTAGCGGGAGCGGATGAGCAGTTCTTC.

V and J are TRBV4-3 and TRBJ1-3, with 7 bases matching TRBD1. Germline V lookup: CDR1 LGHNA, CDR2 YSLEER. The V and J ends lost 1 base and 5 bases, in that order; junction bases with no gene match: 2. The CDR3 has 14 amino acids. This CDR3 is CASSQADRRNTIYF. As DNA, the CDR3 is TGCGCCAGCAGCCAAGCGGACAGGAGAAACACCATATATTTT.